This TCR beta chain is drawn from a study of shared clonotypes between healthy human individuals (TCRdb year 2020). In terms of the full investigation: The cohort included a few men and a couple of women between 18 and 49 years of age. For each donor, CD4 naive and CD4 memory were each run on three plates, CD8 naive on two plates, and CD8 memory on one plate. To estimate repertoire size and how much clonotypes are shared between individuals, the study performed deep sequencing of blood TCR repertoires from roughly five healthy adults. To increase sequencing depth and limit assay-specific biases, TCR repertoire library preparation and sequencing were carried out by different laboratories using diverse techniques. Between about 0.8 and 9.5 billion PBMCs per donor were obtained by leukapheresis.

Healthy HIV-negative adults with no recently reported acute infections or vaccinations were included as donors. Only Caucasian adults living in Nashville, Tennessee, USA were represented among the donors. CD8 memory samples consisted of magnetically selected CD45RO+ cells combined with CCR7-negative CD45RA+ effector memory (TemRA) cells. After blood collection by leukapheresis, PBMCs were isolated using Ficoll-Histopaque density gradient centrifugation and then cryopreserved in the vapor phase of liquid nitrogen. Purity and quantity of every magnetically sorted T cell population were checked by analytical flow cytometry. From each sorted fraction, genomic DNA was isolated and quantified by UV absorbance on a Nanodrop 2000c. What the study reported, not specific to this receptor: About 5% of naive CD4, roughly 3.5% of naive CD8, about 2.5% of memory CD4, and 0.35% to 0.4% of memory CD8 clonotypes were shared across several donors. Estimated clonotype richness was generally larger for naive than for memory subsets. Higher generation probabilities were observed for clonotypes shared by all four sorted-subset donors than for non-shared clonotypes. Even with the large sequencing depth, rarefaction of the sorted-subset datasets indicated that sequencing was incomplete. Sampling was restricted to blood, and TCR repertoires in tissues likely differ from the TCR repertoires found in blood. Because the study included only a small number of donors, the genetic and exposure-history diversity represented was limited. Pairwise subsampling led to the expectation that sequencing depth would affect the degree of clonotype sharing among donors.

About this clone itself: No cognate antigen has been identified for it. No much larger clone is present one base from it, and per-base qualities are unavailable.

TCR CDR3 regions were amplified from genomic DNA by multiplex PCR using the deep immunoSEQ assay. Extracted genomic DNA from each cell subset was distributed evenly across all wells of several immunoSEQ 96-well plates, and each plate was treated as a replicate. For sorted subsets, each replicate PCR was loaded with about 0.2 ug genomic DNA, equivalent to some 27,000 T cell genomes. Purified libraries were measured with a Qubit 3.0 fluorometer, size-checked on a Bioanalyzer 2100, and measured again with the KAPA Library Quantification kit. Every immunoSEQ 96-well plate was sequenced on a dedicated single-read 150-cycle Illumina NextSeq 550 flow cell. The original methods were these. Because the immunoSEQ output included only junctional sequences and no quality scores, the filtering could not be the same as the filtering used for full-length reads. To assign V/J genes and CDR3, sequences were annotated against IMGT germline references using PyIR, a Python wrapper for IgBLAST v1.9. Any read was removed if the V/J assignment was weak (E-value above 1e-6), the CDR3 was missing, or the read contained stop codons, out-of-frame junctions, or ambiguous translated residues. V3J clonotypes were defined as sequences sharing the same inferred V gene, J gene, and CDR3 amino acid sequence. Percentage overlap between repertoires was computed as shared unique clonotypes divided by the size of the smaller repertoire. Richness of each repertoire was evaluated using RTK rarefaction, the Chao1 estimator, and Recon v2.1 estimates of unobserved clonotypes. Generation probabilities for all TCRbeta clonotypes obtained by the gDNA method from a handful of donors were computed using OLGA. TCRdb limited this immuneACCESS table to in-frame rearrangements with V and J called. A share of clones is missing; checked studies link under half to unresolved V genes, and the rest is unexplained. That table is the source of V, J and clone size, and D and trimming were worked out from the DNA. The table for this sample lists some 89,000 clones; 67% of them were counted only once. About 48% of the sample rests with the top ten.

Sequencing was performed on memory CD8+ T cells sorted from blood. The cell subset or site label corresponds to: CD45RO+ cells pooled with CCR7-negative TemRA cells. The clonotype originates from a young man in good health.

The DNA reads as follows: TGCGCCAGCAGTCCTCAGGGGGTAGGTGAGCAGTTCTTC. This sequence encodes CASSPQGVGEQFF. The sequence is built from TRBV10-1 and TRBJ2-1, with 7 bases matching TRBD1. From the germline V gene (reference sequence), CDR1 is WNHNN and CDR2 is SYGVQD. V loses 5 bases at its end and J loses 9 bases; junction bases beyond the gene matches: 7. The CDR3 spans 13 residues, from the cysteine through the phenylalanine. Only the CDR3 portion is preserved as DNA: 39 bases, with reading frame beginning at the first base.